The 13 T cell receptor beta chains listed next were all sequenced from one sample in a study of STAT5B mutations in CD4+ large granular lymphocyte leukemia (dated by TCRdb to between 2021 and 2024). The library was made by the immunoSEQ multiplex PCR assay. TCRdb's version of the immuneACCESS table is confined to in-frame rearrangements and falls short of the full clone set. An unresolved V gene accounts for under half of the shortfall where checked; the remainder is of unknown origin. This sample holds roughly 30,000 clones; approximately 79% were observed only once. Jointly, the top ten make up about 2% of the sample. The sequenced material came from CD4+ T cells from blood buffy coats. The receptors originated from a human donor in good health.

The genes are TRBV5-1 and TRBJ2-3, with D possibly being TRBD2 (5 bases). Trimming removed 5 bases from V and 7 bases from J, with 17 bases in between. From germline, CDR1 is SGHRS and CDR2 YFSETQ. The CDR3 contains 14 residues. The CDR3 sequence: CASSLGGGENTQYF. CDR3 coding DNA: TGCGCCAGCAGTCTTGGTGGTGGGGAGAATACGCAGTATTTT.

The table lists this clone with a few counts. The chain joins TRBV2 to TRBJ2-4; 9 bases match TRBD1. This CDR3 is built from 15 residues. The V segment lost 6 bases and the J segment 7 bases; nucleotides outside the gene matches: 10. In germline, CDR1 is SNHLY, CDR2 FYNNEI. CDR3 residues: CASSGRGQGVNIQYF. CDR3 sequence (DNA): TGTGCCAGCAGCGGTCGGGGACAGGGTGTTAACATTCAGTACTTC.

This sequence joins TRBV6-5 and TRBJ1-2, with TRBD1 as a possible D gene (5 bases). Per germline, CDR1 MNHEY and CDR2 SVGAGI. V was pared by 6 bases and J by 3 bases, with 17 bases between. The CDR3 is 15 amino acids. The CDR3 DNA follows: TGTGCCAGCAGCCACAAGGGCCTACAGGACTATGGCTACACCTTC. Encoded protein: CASSHKGLQDYGYTF.

This chain joins TRBV28 and TRBJ1-2; 10 nucleotides line up with TRBD1. With 6 bases clipped from V and 4 bases from J, the junction kept 17 bases outside the gene matches. CDR3 size: 18 residues. Germline V CDR1 and CDR2: MDHEN, SYDVKM. CDR3: CASSRPRSGTGVVYGYTF. Written as DNA, the CDR3 is TGTGCCAGCAGCCGACCCCGATCCGGGACAGGGGTTGTCTATGGCTACACCTTC.

The DNA for the CDR3 is TGTGCCAGCAGCTTGCGCGGGGGGGCGAATGAGCAGTTCTTC. Its protein product is CASSLRGGANEQFF. The chain links TRBV11-3 to TRBJ2-1; TRBD2 agrees at 9 bases. The CDR3 is 14 amino acids. Trimming cost V 3 bases and J 7 bases; bases outside gene matches: 4. Germline V gene lookup returns CDR1 SGHNT and CDR2 YENEEA.

The CDR3 region is CASTQREQSTGELFF. The DNA of the CDR3 is TGCGCCAGCACTCAGCGGGAGCAGTCCACCGGGGAGCTGTTTTTT. V is TRBV10-2 and J is TRBJ2-2; 8 bases line up with TRBD2. The CDR3 loop spans 15 amino acids. Germline lookup yields CDR1 WSHSY and CDR2 SAAADI. The ends lost 7 bases at V and 4 bases at J; junction bases unmatched: 8.

This clone has only a few counts. V and J are TRBV19 and TRBJ1-5; D not certain. CDR1 is LNHDA and CDR2 is SQIVND in the germline V gene (reference sequence). The CDR3 runs 12 residues. V was cut by 4 bases and J by 9 bases, with 10 bases left in between. CDR3 amino acids: CASSTSSGPQHF. CDR3 coding DNA: TGTGCCAGTAGTACCTCCTCGGGGCCCCAGCATTTT. The full variable domain, its missing parts supplied by reference TRBV19 and TRBJ1-5, is DGGITQSPKYLFRKEGQNVTLSCEQNLNHDAMYWYRQDPGQGLRLIYYSQIVNDFQKGDIAEGYSVSREKKESFPLTVTSAQKNPTAFYLCASSTSSGPQHFGDGTRLSIL.

The rearrangement uses TRBV9 and TRBJ2-3; D is unclear. Trimming shortened V by 4 bases and J by 3 bases, and 12 bases separated the two germline ends. The CDR3 covers 14 residues. Germline V lookup: CDR1 SGDLS, CDR2 YYNGEE. CDR3 region: CASSQGHNTDTQYF. DNA for the CDR3: TGTGCCAGCAGCCAAGGGCATAATACAGATACGCAGTATTTT.

The CDR3 is CASSLVGGRSSGELFF. The CDR3, as DNA: TGCGCCAGCAGCTTGGTCGGCGGGAGGTCTTCCGGGGAGCTGTTTTTT. This chain uses TRBV5-1 with TRBJ2-2, with 8 bases identical to TRBD2. This CDR3 is built from 16 residues. V lost 0 bases and J lost 6; bases outside the gene matches: 7. Germline V gene lookup returns CDR1 SGHRS and CDR2 YFSETQ.

This sequence joins TRBV14 and TRBJ1-1; possibly TRBD1 for D (5 bases). CDR3 length: 16 amino acids. Germline V gene data show CDR1 as SGHDN and CDR2 as FVKESK. The germline V and J ends were trimmed by 4 bases and 0 bases, with 15 bases remaining between them. This chain's CDR3 is CASSPLGRGMNTEAFF. The DNA of the CDR3 is TGTGCCAGCAGCCCTCTGGGGCGGGGTATGAACACTGAAGCTTTCTTT. Looking up the rest from reference TRBV14 and TRBJ1-1 gives the full variable domain: EAGVTQFPSHSVIEKGQTVTLRCDPISGHDNLYWYRRVMGKEIKFLLHFVKESKQDESGMPNNRFLAERTGGTYSTLKVQPAELEDSGVYFCASSPLGRGMNTEAFFGQGTRLTVV.

The chain couples TRBV5-1 to TRBJ2-1; D is unclear. The V gene's germline CDR1 is SGHRS and CDR2 YFSETQ. CDR3 length: 13 amino acids. V was trimmed by 4 bases and J by 6 bases, leaving 11 bases between them. The CDR3 nucleotides are TGCGCCAGCAGCCCCCAGGTTGGCAATGAGCAGTTCTTC. It encodes CASSPQVGNEQFF.

V usage is TRBV5-1 and J usage is TRBJ2-7, with 8 bases identical to TRBD2. CDR1 and CDR2 (germline): SGHRS, YFSETQ. The CDR3 covers 13 residues. J lost 3 bases, V lost 3 bases, and 2 bases had no gene match. The CDR3 DNA reads as TGCGCCAGCAGCTCGACTAGCGACTACGAGCAGTACTTC. Encoded protein: CASSSTSDYEQYF.

The chain joins TRBV5-1 to TRBJ2-2, with 7 bases matching TRBD1. Unmatched junction bases numbered 12, after V lost 4 bases and J lost 6 bases. The germline V gene has CDR1 SGHRS and CDR2 YFSETQ. This CDR3 spans 16 amino acids. In DNA form, the CDR3 reads TGCGCCAGCAGCCCCCAAGGCAGGGGGATAGCCGGGGAGCTGTTTTTT. This translates into CASSPQGRGIAGELFF.